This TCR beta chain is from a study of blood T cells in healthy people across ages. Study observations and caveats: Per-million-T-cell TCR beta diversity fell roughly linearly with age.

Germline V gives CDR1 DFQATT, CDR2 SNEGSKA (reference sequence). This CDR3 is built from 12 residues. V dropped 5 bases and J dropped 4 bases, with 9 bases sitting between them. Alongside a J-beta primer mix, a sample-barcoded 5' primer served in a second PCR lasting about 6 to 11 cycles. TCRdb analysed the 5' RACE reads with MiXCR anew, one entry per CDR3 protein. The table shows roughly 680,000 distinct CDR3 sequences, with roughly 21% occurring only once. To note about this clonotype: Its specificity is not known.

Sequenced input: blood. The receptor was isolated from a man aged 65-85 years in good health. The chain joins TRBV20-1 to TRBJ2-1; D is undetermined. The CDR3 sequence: CSAGVGYNEQFF. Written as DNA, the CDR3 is TGCAGTGCTGGGGTAGGATACAATGAGCAGTTCTTC.